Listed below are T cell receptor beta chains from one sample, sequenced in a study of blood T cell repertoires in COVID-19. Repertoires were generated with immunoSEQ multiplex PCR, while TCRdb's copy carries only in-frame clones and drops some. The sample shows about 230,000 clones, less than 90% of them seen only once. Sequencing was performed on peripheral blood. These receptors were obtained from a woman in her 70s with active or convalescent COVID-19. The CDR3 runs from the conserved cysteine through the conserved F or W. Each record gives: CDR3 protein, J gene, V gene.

CDR3aa: CASSPQAGNRETQYF
j_gene: TRBJ2-5
v_gene: TRBV4-2

CDR3aa: CAISRTENSYEQYF
j_gene: TRBJ2-7
v_gene: TRBV10-3

CDR3aa: CASSLVTGNNEQFF
j_gene: TRBJ2-1
v_gene: TRBV5-1

CDR3aa: CASSPGQNYGYTF
j_gene: TRBJ1-2
v_gene: TRBV5-1

CDR3aa: CASSVAWLGSGTGELFF
j_gene: TRBJ2-2
v_gene: TRBV9

CDR3aa: CASSPSPRVSSFATNEKLFF
j_gene: TRBJ1-4
v_gene: TRBV4-1

CDR3aa: CASSLAGAETQYF
j_gene: TRBJ2-5
v_gene: TRBV11-2

CDR3aa: CASSPPETGGSYEKLFF
j_gene: TRBJ1-4
v_gene: TRBV18

CDR3aa: CASSSPRRHNEQFF
j_gene: TRBJ2-1
v_gene: TRBV21-1

CDR3aa: CASSSLISGGLDEQFF
j_gene: TRBJ2-1
v_gene: TRBV7-2

CDR3aa: CASSIGSGRSRYNEQFF
j_gene: TRBJ2-1
v_gene: TRBV19

CDR3aa: CSVEGRNLYGYTF
j_gene: TRBJ1-2
v_gene: TRBV29-1

CDR3aa: CASSLDLASGSADTQYF
j_gene: TRBJ2-3
v_gene: TRBV11-2

CDR3aa: CASRLTSGRAGSDTQYF
j_gene: TRBJ2-3
v_gene: TRBV7-9

CDR3aa: CASRETGAYNEQFF
j_gene: TRBJ2-1
v_gene: TRBV6-5

CDR3aa: CASSTTSGSRHEQYF
j_gene: TRBJ2-7
v_gene: TRBV19